Each of the 26 T cell receptor beta chains below was sequenced from the same sample in a study of PD-L1 blockade in urothelial cancer. Some clones are missing from TCRdb's copy, which holds only in-frame ones; the method was immunoSEQ multiplex PCR. The sample includes about 84,000 clones, about 81% of them seen just once. The sequencing here drew on PBMCs, taken around atezolizumab (anti-PD-L1) treatment. The receptors derive from a man aged 70-80 years with urothelial cancer.

J is TRBJ1-3 and V is TRBV11-2; D is unclear. CDR3 size: 15 residues. CDR1 is SGHAT and CDR2 is FQNNGV in the germline V gene. V was clipped by 0 bases and J by 0 bases, with 6 bases between them. This CDR3 is CASSLDPRSGNTIYF. Here the CDR3 DNA reads TGTGCCAGCAGCTTAGATCCCCGCTCTGGAAACACCATATATTTT. Together with reference TRBV11-2 and TRBJ1-3, the CDR3 gives the full variable domain: EAGVAQSPRYKIIEKRQSVAFWCNPISGHATLYWYQQILGQGPKLLIQFQNNGVVDDSQLPKDRFSAERLKGVDSTLKIQPAKLEDSAVYLCASSLDPRSGNTIYFGEGSWLTVV.

The chain joins TRBV19 to TRBJ1-2; TRBD1 matches at 9 bases. CDR1 is LNHDA, CDR2 SQIVND, per germline (reference sequence). V shed 4 bases and J 8 bases; nucleotides not matched to a gene: 8. There are 14 residues in the CDR3. CDR3 in amino acids: CASSNRDRVWGYTF. CDR3 sequence (DNA): TGTGCCAGTAGTAACCGGGACAGGGTGTGGGGCTACACCTTC.

The chain couples TRBV4-2 to TRBJ2-7; 10 bases line up with TRBD2. The CDR3 loop spans 16 amino acids. Germline-derived CDR1 and CDR2 are LGHNA and YNFKEQ. Trimming removed 3 bases from V and 0 bases from J; junction bases left unmatched: 5. The CDR3 reads CASSQLTSGNSYEQYF. CDR3 sequence (DNA): TGTGCCAGCAGCCAGCTAACTAGCGGGAACTCCTACGAGCAGTACTTC.

The chain employs TRBV6-4 and TRBJ2-5, with D perhaps TRBD2 (7 bases). V gave up 5 bases and J gave up 9 bases, with 28 bases separating them. Per germline, CDR1 MRHNA and CDR2 SNTAGT. CDR3 length: 17 amino acids. The CDR3 nucleotides are TGTGCCAGCAGTCGTATGTTCCTAGCTAGCGGCCCAGGGGCCCAGTACTTC. Its protein is CASSRMFLASGPGAQYF.

The chain couples TRBV5-1 to TRBJ2-7; 9 nucleotides match TRBD1. Trimming at V came to 1 base and at J to 0 bases, leaving 2 bases not matched to a gene. This CDR3 has 15 amino acids. Germline CDR1 is SGHRS and CDR2 is YFSETQ. CDR3 DNA sequence: TGCGCCAGCAGCTTGACAGGGGGCGACTCCTACGAGCAGTACTTC. The encoded protein is CASSLTGGDSYEQYF. Full variable domain (rest looked up from reference TRBV5-1 and TRBJ2-7): KAGVTQTPRYLIKTRGQQVTLSCSPISGHRSVSWYQQTPGQGLQFLFEYFSETQRNKGNFPGRFSGRQFSNSRSEMNVSTLELGDSALYLCASSLTGGDSYEQYFGPGTRLTVT.

This chain uses TRBV2 with TRBJ2-7, with D possibly being TRBD1 (6 bases). The V gene's germline CDR1 is SNHLY and CDR2 FYNNEI. The CDR3 contains 14 residues. Trimming took 6 bases from V and 1 from J, leaving 13 bases between them. The CDR3 here is CASSRDRSSYEQYF. The CDR3 DNA sequence: TGTGCCAGCAGCCGCGACAGGTCATCCTACGAGCAGTACTTC.

The chain uses TRBV7-6 and TRBJ2-2; 7 positions match TRBD2. The CDR3 has 15 residues. The V segment lost 5 bases and the J segment 2 bases; nucleotides outside the gene matches: 5. Germline loops: CDR1 SGHVS, CDR2 FNYEAQ. CDR3 DNA: TGTGCCAGCAGCCCGGGGGGAGGAAACACCGGGGAGCTGTTTTTT. Translating it yields CASSPGGGNTGELFF.

The V and J genes are TRBV7-3 and TRBJ2-1; 7 positions agree with TRBD1. V dropped 3 bases and J dropped 1; count of bases not matched to a gene: 6. The CDR3 is made up of 16 amino acids. Germline V lookup: CDR1 SGHTA, CDR2 FQGTGA. This chain's CDR3 is CASSLASTGSYNEQFF. CDR3 DNA: TGTGCCAGCAGCTTGGCCTCGACAGGGTCCTACAATGAGCAGTTCTTC.

This clone was observed a handful of times. CDR3 DNA: TGTGCCAGCAGCTCTGGACAGGGCTGGAATGGCTACACCTTC. Its protein is CASSSGQGWNGYTF. The chain recombines TRBV7-9 with TRBJ1-2, with 8 bases that match TRBD1. Germline trimming cut 4 bases from V and 6 bases from J; bases unmatched to any gene: 7. The CDR3 extends over 14 amino acids. The germline V gene has CDR1 SEHNR and CDR2 FQNEAQ (reference sequence).

The genes are TRBV7-9 and TRBJ2-7, with D possibly TRBD1 on 5 matching bases. From germline, CDR1 is SEHNR and CDR2 FQNEAQ (reference sequence). The CDR3 extends over 15 amino acids. V shed 3 bases and J shed 5 bases, with 17 bases lying between them. CDR3 nucleotide sequence: TGTGCCAGCAGCTTCGATGCGACAGCTTCCGACGAGCAGTACTTC. This translates into CASSFDATASDEQYF.

The chain couples TRBV5-1 to TRBJ1-3; TRBD1 might be the D (5 bases). V lost 0 bases to trimming and J lost 0 bases, with 7 bases between them. Per the germline V gene, CDR1 is SGHRS and CDR2 is YFSETQ. This CDR3 has 15 amino acids. CDR3 in DNA: TGCGCCAGCAGCTTGGCTCAGGGCTCTGGAAACACCATATATTTT. Its translation is CASSLAQGSGNTIYF.

A few counts support this clone. The gene calls are TRBV7-3 and TRBJ1-2, with D maybe TRBD1 (5 bases). V dropped 5 bases and J dropped 0 bases, with 13 bases sitting between them. CDR1 and CDR2 (germline): SGHTA, FQGTGA. This CDR3 has 15 amino acids. In DNA, the CDR3 is TGTGCCAGCAGCCCAGGGTCCTCAGCTAACTATGGCTACACCTTC. It translates to CASSPGSSANYGYTF.

This clone is hyperexpanded (1% or more) by share. The chain recombines TRBV19 with TRBJ1-1; D possibly corresponds to TRBD1 (5 bases). Germline V gene data show CDR1 as LNHDA and CDR2 as SQIVND (reference sequence). The CDR3 length is 12 residues. Trimming took 7 bases from V and 4 from J, leaving 10 bases between them. The CDR3 loop reads CASTMGGTEAFF. DNA of the CDR3: TGTGCCAGTACCATGGGGGGCACTGAAGCTTTCTTT.

CDR3 amino acids: CASSQDRSSYEQYF. CDR3 bases: TGTGCCAGCAGCCAAGACAGAAGCTCCTACGAGCAGTACTTC. J is TRBJ2-7 and V is TRBV11-2; a weak D match, TRBD1 (5 bases). The germline V gene encodes CDR1 SGHAT and CDR2 FQNNGV. CDR3 size: 14 residues. V lost 5 bases and J 0 bases, leaving 11 bases between the germline ends.

This rearrangement joins TRBV7-2 to TRBJ2-2, with D perhaps matching TRBD2 (6 bases). The germline V gene has CDR1 SGHTA and CDR2 FQGNSA. CDR3 length: 16 residues. Between the trimmed V and J ends, which lost 1 base and 2 bases, there was a span of 11 bases. The CDR3 reads CASSLEAGLNTGELFF. The CDR3, as DNA: TGTGCCAGCAGCTTAGAGGCGGGACTTAACACCGGGGAGCTGTTTTTT.

In this sample, this clone turned up a few times. This chain links TRBV7-6 with TRBJ1-2; D is perhaps TRBD1 (5 bases). The V gene's germline CDR1 is SGHVS and CDR2 FNYEAQ. Trimming removed 5 bases at V and 1 base at J, with 8 bases between. The CDR3 length is 13 residues. The DNA of the CDR3 is TGTGCCAGCAGCCCGACAGATAACTATGGCTACACCTTC. Translated, it gives CASSPTDNYGYTF.

This clone has just a few counts. V and J are TRBV5-1 and TRBJ1-3; TRBD1 is a possible D gene (5 bases). The CDR3 is 14 amino acids. V lost 6 bases and J 2 bases, leaving 12 bases between the germline ends. In germline, CDR1 is SGHRS, CDR2 YFSETQ. CDR3 sequence: CASTPGGTGNTIYF. As DNA, the CDR3 is TGCGCCAGCACCCCGGGGGGGACTGGAAACACCATATATTTT.

This chain uses TRBV5-1 with TRBJ2-7; TRBD2 agrees at 7 bases. This CDR3 is 14 amino acids long. Germline V lookup: CDR1 SGHRS, CDR2 YFSETQ. The J segment lost 9 bases and the V segment lost 4 bases, leaving 13 bases of the junction unmatched. This chain's CDR3 is CASSLNAGDEAQYF. CDR3 bases: TGCGCCAGCAGCCTGAACGCGGGGGACGAAGCGCAGTACTTC.

This clone was recorded once. The chain links TRBV18 to TRBJ2-5; tentatively, D is TRBD1 (7 bases). This CDR3 comprises 15 residues. Trimming removed 4 bases from V and 2 bases from J, with 14 bases in between. Germline V gene sequence: CDR1 KGHSH, CDR2 LQKENI. CDR3: CASSRGTVLQETQYF. The CDR3 bases are TGTGCCAGCTCACGCGGGACAGTATTACAAGAGACCCAGTACTTC.

The table lists this clone with a count of one. The genes are TRBV28 and TRBJ1-2; TRBD1 matches 10 bases. V gave up 5 bases and J gave up 4 bases; unmatched junction bases: 16. CDR1 is MDHEN, CDR2 SYDVKM, per germline. This CDR3 region has 18 residues. CDR3 sequence: CASSRTTGGADRGYGYTF. The CDR3 DNA follows: TGTGCCAGCAGTCGAACGACAGGGGGCGCAGATCGCGGCTATGGCTACACCTTC.

This sequence joins TRBV6-6 and TRBJ1-4, with D unclear. Germline values: CDR1 MNHNY, CDR2 SVGAGI (reference sequence). V lost 7 bases, J lost 3 bases, and 15 bases lay in between. This CDR3 is built from 15 residues. The CDR3 nucleotides are TGTGCCAGCAAACTACTAGCCGGGCCTAATGAAAAACTGTTTTTT. The encoded protein is CASKLLAGPNEKLFF.

V and J are TRBV19 and TRBJ2-6; 7 bases fit TRBD1. Germline CDR1 reads LNHDA; CDR2 reads SQIVND (reference sequence). The CDR3 is 15 residues long. Germline trimming cut 4 bases from V and 3 bases from J; bases unmatched to any gene: 3. The CDR3: CASSSDRVGANVLTF. The CDR3 bases are TGTGCCAGTAGTAGCGACAGGGTTGGGGCCAACGTCCTGACTTTC.

The chain recombines TRBV11-3 with TRBJ2-7; D is possibly TRBD2 (6 bases). Trimming shortened V by 5 bases and J by 7 bases, and 12 bases separated the two germline ends. Germline loops: CDR1 SGHNT, CDR2 YENEEA. This CDR3 comprises 12 residues. The CDR3 loop is CASSGGSDEQYF. The CDR3 coding sequence is TGTGCCAGCAGCGGGGGGTCCGATGAGCAGTACTTC.

The V and J genes are TRBV7-2 and TRBJ1-2, with D possibly being TRBD1 (5 bases). The germline CDR1 and CDR2 sequences are SGHTA and FQGNSA. CDR3 length: 15 residues. The V and J ends lost 1 base and 1 base respectively, with 10 bases between them. Here the CDR3 reads CASSLGEGNNYGYTF. CDR3 DNA sequence: TGTGCCAGCAGCTTAGGGGAGGGGAATAACTATGGCTACACCTTC. Using reference TRBV7-2 and TRBJ1-2 for the parts outside the CDR3, the full variable domain is GAGVSQSPSNKVTEKGKDVELRCDPISGHTALYWYRQSLGQGLEFLIYFQGNSAPDKSGLPSDRFSAERTGGSVSTLTIQRTQQEDSAVYLCASSLGEGNNYGYTFGSGTRLTVV.

Concerning this clone: At one boundary the junction diverges from the germline segment, which might be a read error. The same CDR3 is also encoded by other DNA sequences in this sample. The chain joins TRBV10-2 to TRBJ2-7; 9 bases agree with TRBD1. CDR3 length: 14 residues. Germline CDR1 WSHSY, CDR2 SAAADI. The DNA of the CDR3 is TGCGCCAGCAGTGCCTGGGGACAGGGCCGTGAGCAGTACTTT. This translates into CASSAWGQGREQYF.

The chain employs TRBV4-1 and TRBJ2-1; TRBD2 matches 7 bases. This CDR3 region has 16 residues. Germline CDR1 and CDR2: MGHRA and YSYEKL. V shed 1 base and J 4 bases; nucleotides not matched to a gene: 7. The CDR3: CASSQAALAKYNEQFF. DNA for the CDR3: TGCGCCAGCAGCCAAGCGGCACTAGCGAAATACAATGAGCAGTTCTTC.